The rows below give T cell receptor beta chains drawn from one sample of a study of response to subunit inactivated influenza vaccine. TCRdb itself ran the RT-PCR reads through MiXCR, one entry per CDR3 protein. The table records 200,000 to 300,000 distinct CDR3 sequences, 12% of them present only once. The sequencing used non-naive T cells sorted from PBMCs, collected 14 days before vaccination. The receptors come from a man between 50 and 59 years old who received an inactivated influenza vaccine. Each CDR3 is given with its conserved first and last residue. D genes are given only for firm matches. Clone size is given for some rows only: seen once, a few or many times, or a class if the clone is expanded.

CDR3: CASSLGIPGTDTQYF; DNA: TGTGCCAGCAGCTTAGGTATTCCGGGCACAGATACGCAGTATTTT; V: TRBV11-3; J: TRBJ2-3; size: -; D: -
CDR3: CASSRTGVRYNEQFF; DNA: TGTGCCAGCAGCCGGACTGGCGTGAGGTACAATGAGCAGTTCTTC; V: TRBV7-2; J: TRBJ2-1; size: few; D: -
CDR3: CSARKTGRITDTQYF; DNA: TGCAGTGCTAGAAAAACGGGACGAATCACAGATACGCAGTATTTT; V: TRBV20-1; J: TRBJ2-3; size: -; D: -
CDR3: CASSYWTTNTGELFF; DNA: TGTGCCAGCAGTTATTGGACAACAAACACCGGGGAGCTGTTTTTT; V: TRBV27; J: TRBJ2-2; size: -; D: -
CDR3: CASSFSGLARAKNIQYF; DNA: TGTGCCAGCAGTTTTTCCGGACTAGCCCGAGCCAAAAACATTCAGTACTTC; V: TRBV27; J: TRBJ2-4; size: many; D: TRBD2
CDR3: CASSRTGTGERWQYF; DNA: TGTGCCAGCAGTCGGACCGGGACAGGGGAGAGGTGGCAGTACTTC; V: TRBV28; J: TRBJ2-7; size: few; D: TRBD1
CDR3: CASSETGTKNIQYF; DNA: TGTGCCAGCAGTGAGACAGGGACCAAAAACATTCAGTACTTC; V: TRBV2; J: TRBJ2-4; size: many; D: TRBD1
CDR3: CASSLRQGEAFF; DNA: TGTGCCAGCAGCCTTCGGCAGGGTGAAGCTTTCTTT; V: TRBV3-1; J: TRBJ1-1; size: few; D: -
CDR3: CASRGSGYNEQFF; DNA: TGTGCCAGCAGGGGTAGCGGCTACAATGAGCAGTTCTTC; V: TRBV27; J: TRBJ2-1; size: -; D: -
CDR3: CASSLISRVDSPLHF; DNA: TGTGCCAGCAGCTTGATCAGCAGGGTTGATTCACCCCTCCACTTT; V: TRBV5-6; J: TRBJ1-6; size: -; D: -
CDR3: CVSSLVGTESYEQYF; DNA: TGTGTCAGCAGCTTAGTGGGGACAGAGTCCTACGAGCAGTACTTC; V: TRBV7-2; J: TRBJ2-7; size: -; D: TRBD1
CDR3: CASSQETGSYNSPLHF; DNA: TGCGCCAGCAGCCAGGAAACAGGCTCCTATAATTCACCCCTCCACTTT; V: TRBV4-3; J: TRBJ1-6; size: many; D: -
CDR3: CASSLVGLAGGKETQYF; DNA: TGTGCCAGCAGCTTAGTCGGTCTAGCGGGGGGTAAGGAGACCCAGTACTTC; V: TRBV7-2; J: TRBJ2-5; size: few; D: TRBD2
CDR3: CASTALRTHDTQYF; DNA: TGTGCCAGCACCGCACTTAGGACCCACGATACGCAGTATTTT; V: TRBV6-2/TRBV6-3; J: TRBJ2-3; size: many; D: -
CDR3: CASQLLSPTDTQYF; DNA: TGCGCCAGCCAACTACTAAGCCCCACAGATACGCAGTATTTT; V: TRBV5-1; J: TRBJ2-3; size: many; D: -
CDR3: CASNLPGLKTQYF; DNA: TGTGCCAGCAACTTACCAGGGTTAAAGACCCAGTACTTC; V: TRBV11-3; J: TRBJ2-5; size: once; D: -
CDR3: CATSTRGGQETQYF; DNA: TGTGCCACCAGCACTCGGGGGGGTCAAGAGACCCAGTACTTC; V: TRBV15; J: TRBJ2-5; size: many; D: TRBD2
CDR3: CSARVIGSSYNSPLHF; DNA: TGCAGTGCTCGTGTTATCGGGAGCTCCTATAATTCACCCCTCCACTTT; V: TRBV20-1; J: TRBJ1-6; size: few; D: -
CDR3: CASSLWVGANEKLFF; DNA: TGTGCCAGCAGCTTGTGGGTAGGAGCTAATGAAAAACTGTTTTTT; V: TRBV5-6; J: TRBJ1-4; size: few; D: -
CDR3: CASSMLGLAVQVQFF; DNA: TGTGCCAGTAGTATGTTGGGACTAGCGGTTCAGGTGCAGTTCTTC; V: TRBV19; J: TRBJ2-1; size: -; D: TRBD2
CDR3: CATSDPIGGNTGELFF; DNA: TGTGCCACCAGTGACCCGATTGGGGGGAACACCGGGGAGCTGTTTTTT; V: TRBV24-1; J: TRBJ2-2; size: few; D: -
CDR3: CSVLAGEVNEQFF; DNA: TGCAGCGTACTAGCGGGGGAAGTGAATGAGCAGTTCTTC; V: TRBV29-1; J: TRBJ2-1; size: -; D: TRBD2
CDR3: CSARDGLLAGVDTQYF; DNA: TGCAGTGCTAGAGACGGCCTACTAGCGGGAGTGGATACGCAGTATTTT; V: TRBV20-1; J: TRBJ2-3; size: few; D: TRBD2
CDR3: CASSQLAGDTDTQYF; DNA: TGTGCCAGCTCACAACTAGCGGGCGACACAGATACGCAGTATTTT; V: TRBV18; J: TRBJ2-3; size: -; D: TRBD2
CDR3: CSVERHLNTEAFF; DNA: TGCAGCGTTGAAAGACACTTGAACACTGAAGCTTTCTTT; V: TRBV29-1; J: TRBJ1-1; size: -; D: -
CDR3: CASSLATGGGAADTQYF; DNA: TGCGCCAGCAGCTTGGCTACCGGCGGGGGGGCCGCAGATACGCAGTATTTT; V: TRBV5-1; J: TRBJ2-3; size: few; D: TRBD2
CDR3: CASTIPYTGELFF; DNA: TGTGCCAGCACGATTCCGTACACCGGGGAGCTGTTTTTT; V: TRBV28; J: TRBJ2-2; size: -; D: -